The subject of this entry is one T cell receptor (beta chain). Its antigen is still unknown. Within one base of it there is no much larger clone, and no base qualities were kept. Each collaborating institution followed its own protocols to collect whole blood in K2EDTA tubes. For TCRbeta analysis, collaborators shipped samples as frozen whole blood, isolated PBMCs, or DNA extracted from either of those sample types. This record belongs to a study of blood T cell repertoires in COVID-19 (dated by TCRdb to 2019 to 2021). In the study overall: The collaborator samples originated in the United States, Italy and Spain and spanned the acute and convalescent phases of COVID-19. The material from the prospective study consisted of cDNA or gDNA derived from T cells, B-cell-depleted T cells, or PBMCs. Subjects who had been exposed to COVID-19, were actively infected with it, or had recovered from it provided the deeply sampled blood TCRbeta repertoires that made up the dataset. The repertoires were released in a freely available public database intended as a resource for research on the immune response to SARS-CoV-2. The samples were drawn from two sources: the first 160 participants of the ongoing ImmuneRACE study, and 1,200 or so subjects contributed by 6 global collaborators. Nearly every sample came with metadata listing a de-identified subject ID, COVID-19 status, age in years and sex. Where available, HLA class I and class II types were taken from metadata supplied by the sample provider and were not determined by assay-based typing.

TCRbeta CDR3 regions were amplified from genomic DNA by means of the immunoSEQ Assay, a bias-controlled multiplex PCR. In the authors' own workflow: The number of nucleated cells in each sample was estimated from the amplification of reference gene primers within the assay. Sequence reads were collapsed and filtered to measure the absolute abundance of every unique TCRbeta CDR3 rearrangement. Productive Simpson clonality was computed per sample as the square root of Simpson's diversity index over productive rearrangements. This immuneACCESS table, as held by TCRdb, lists in-frame sequences with V and J called but not all clones. Of the missing ones, under half trace to an unresolved V gene in checked studies; the others have no known cause. V and J calls and clone size are copied from that table; D and trimming were computed from the DNA. The sample profile shows 130,000 to 150,000 clones; roughly 84% of them were found once. About a tenth of the sample is in the top ten clones.

General conclusions and limits of the study: The quantity of clinical and demographic metadata differed by source and by participant and was supplied without curation.

CDR3 length: 15 amino acids, cysteine to phenylalanine. Just the 45-base CDR3 DNA is kept, in frame starting at base 1. CDR1 and CDR2 (LNHDA, SQIVND) derive from the germline V gene (reference sequence). V loses 4 bases of germline sequence and J loses 1 base, and the interval between the two ends is 13 bases. This receptor was identified in a man between 60 and 70 years old with active or convalescent COVID-19. Sequenced sample: peripheral blood. Recombination joined TRBV19 with TRBJ1-1; the D gene remains uncertain. The sequence in DNA is TGTGCCAGTAGTACCGTGGGTTGGGCGAACACTGAAGCTTTCTTT. Its amino acids are CASSTVGWANTEAFF.